What follows are 27 T cell receptor beta chains derived from one specimen sequenced in a study of cytomegalovirus exposure and HLA in healthy donors. 13 Jbeta primers and 60 Vbeta primers were used for the PCR. Sequenced by immunoSEQ multiplex PCR; TCRdb stores in-frame clones only, minus some. The repertoire holds around 200,000 clones, with 75% to 80% as singletons. Specimen: PBMCs. The receptors here all came from a man younger than 35 in good health and CMV-seronegative.

This chain uses TRBV30 with TRBJ2-1, with TRBD1 identical over 8 bases. The V gene end was trimmed by 1 base and the J gene end by 3 bases; junction bases not matched to a gene: 2. Germline loops: CDR1 GTSNPN, CDR2 SVGIG (reference sequence). This CDR3 has 14 amino acids. The DNA of the CDR3 is TGTGCCTGGAGTGGACAGGGGAACTACAATGAGCAGTTCTTC. Amino acids: CAWSGQGNYNEQFF.

The rearrangement links TRBV6-5 to TRBJ2-5; D remains ambiguous. The end of the DNA aligns better with TRBJ2-7, so the J call may be wrong. CDR1 and CDR2 (germline): MNHEY, SVGAGI. The CDR3 extends over 12 amino acids. Written as DNA, the CDR3 is TGTGCCAGCAGTTCGGAGTGTCACGAGCAGTACTTC. Amino acid sequence: CASSSECHEQYF.

This chain uses TRBV2 with TRBJ2-1; 9 bases line up with TRBD1. V was pared by 4 bases and J by 9 bases, with 10 bases of the junction left unmatched. Looked up from germline, CDR1 is SNHLY and CDR2 is FYNNEI. The CDR3 has 15 amino acids. The CDR3 DNA reads as TGTGCCAGCAGTGGATCGGGACAGGGACATTCTGAGCAGTTCTTC. This codes for CASSGSGQGHSEQFF.

The genes are TRBV5-4 and TRBJ2-1, with 9 bases fitting TRBD2. Trimming removed 1 base from V and 7 bases from J; junction bases left unmatched: 3. Germline V lookup: CDR1 SGHNT, CDR2 YYREEE (reference sequence). This CDR3 is built from 14 residues. CDR3 nucleotides: TGTGCCAGCAGCTTGCTAGCGGGGAGAAATGAGCAGTTCTTC. This encodes CASSLLAGRNEQFF.

The chain joins TRBV10-3 to TRBJ1-5; 8 bases map to TRBD1. The CDR3 totals 15 residues. Germline loops: CDR1 ENHRY, CDR2 SYGVKD. J was trimmed by 0 bases and V by 5 bases; bases with no gene match: 3. The CDR3 nucleotides are TGTGCCATCAGTCTGACAGGGGATAGCAATCAGCCCCAGCATTTT. Protein product: CAISLTGDSNQPQHF.

The chain is built from TRBV27 and TRBJ1-1; unclear D gene. Trimming cost V 3 bases and J 0 bases, with 5 bases left between them. The CDR3 spans 13 residues. CDR1 and CDR2 from the germline V gene are MNHEY and SMNVEV (reference sequence). This CDR3 is CASSLDLNTEAFF. The CDR3 bases are TGTGCCAGCAGTTTGGACTTGAACACTGAAGCTTTCTTT.

The chain employs TRBV15 and TRBJ2-5, with 9 bases identical to TRBD2. Germline CDR1 and CDR2: LNHNV and YYDKDF (reference sequence). The CDR3 is 15 amino acids. V was pared by 5 bases and J by 5 bases, with 9 bases of the junction left unmatched. The CDR3 is CATSPRSGGPETQYF. In DNA form, the CDR3 reads TGTGCCACCAGCCCTCGGAGCGGGGGGCCGGAGACCCAGTACTTC.

The rearrangement links TRBV5-1 to TRBJ1-4, with 7 bases fitting TRBD1. CDR1 and CDR2 from the germline V gene are SGHRS and YFSETQ. There are 14 residues in the CDR3. V gave up 5 bases and J gave up 4 bases; unmatched junction bases: 5. The DNA for the CDR3 is TGCGCCAGCAGGACAGGGATGGGTAATGAAAAACTGTTTTTT. This translates into CASRTGMGNEKLFF.

The V and J genes are TRBV7-8 and TRBJ2-1, with 9 positions matching TRBD2. The germline gives CDR1 SGHVS, CDR2 FQNEAQ. Trimming took 3 bases from V and 0 from J; bases not matched to a gene: 0. CDR3 length: 15 amino acids. The CDR3: CASSFSGSSYNEQFF. The CDR3 nucleotides are TGTGCCAGCAGCTTTAGCGGGAGCTCCTACAATGAGCAGTTCTTC.

The chain uses TRBV19 and TRBJ2-7; D is perhaps TRBD1 (5 bases). There are 15 residues in the CDR3. CDR1 LNHDA and CDR2 SQIVND come from the germline V gene (reference sequence). V was trimmed by 4 bases and J by 0 bases, leaving 13 bases between them. Here the CDR3 reads CASSRGHLVSYEQYF. The CDR3 region has the DNA TGTGCCAGTAGTAGAGGACATCTTGTCTCCTACGAGCAGTACTTC. Full variable domain (remainder filled in from reference TRBV19 and TRBJ2-7): DGGITQSPKYLFRKEGQNVTLSCEQNLNHDAMYWYRQDPGQGLRLIYYSQIVNDFQKGDIAEGYSVSREKKESFPLTVTSAQKNPTAFYLCASSRGHLVSYEQYFGPGTRLTVT.

The rearrangement links TRBV6-1 to TRBJ1-1, with D hard to call. Germline CDR1 reads MNHNS; CDR2 reads SASEGT. The CDR3 has 12 amino acids. Trimming removed 11 bases from V and 0 bases from J, with 10 bases in between. The CDR3 DNA sequence: TGTGCCTCTACGCTTATGAACACTGAAGCTTTCTTT. Its translation: CASTLMNTEAFF.

This clone was detected a few times. Other DNA sequences in the same sample also yield this CDR3. V and J are TRBV7-2 and TRBJ2-5; TRBD1 agrees at 7 bases. The CDR3 extends over 13 amino acids. The V gene's germline CDR1 is SGHTA and CDR2 FQGNSA. J gave up 4 bases and V 5 bases, and 4 bases lay outside the gene matches. The DNA of the CDR3 is TGTGCCAGCAGCCGACAGGGTAGAGAGACCCAGTACTTC. It is translated as CASSRQGRETQYF.

The V call is TRBV2, the J call TRBJ1-1; the match to TRBD1 covers 7 bases. This CDR3 comprises 17 residues. Trimming cost V 6 bases and J 2 bases; bases outside gene matches: 15. Per germline, CDR1 SNHLY and CDR2 FYNNEI. The CDR3 is CASSASILTGINTEAFF. CDR3 DNA: TGTGCCAGCAGCGCCTCCATCCTGACAGGGATTAACACTGAAGCTTTCTTT. The full variable domain, completed using reference TRBV2 and TRBJ1-1, is EPEVTQTPSHQVTQMGQEVILRCVPISNHLYFYWYRQILGQKVEFLVSFYNNEISEKSEIFDDQFSVERPDGSNFTLKIRSTKLEDSAMYFCASSASILTGINTEAFFGQGTRLTVV.

The chain has TRBV10-3 and TRBJ1-5; possibly TRBD1 for D (6 bases). Per germline, CDR1 ENHRY and CDR2 SYGVKD. The CDR3 has 14 residues. V was shortened by 6 bases and J by 3 bases, with 12 bases between the two germline ends. The CDR3 DNA follows: TGTGCCATCAGGGGGGCCGGGCCCAATCAGCCCCAGCATTTT. Encoded protein: CAIRGAGPNQPQHF.

The chain employs TRBV18 and TRBJ2-7; maybe TRBD2 (5 bases). From germline, CDR1 is KGHSH and CDR2 LQKENI. CDR3 length equals 14 residues. The V gene lost 4 bases and the J gene lost 2 bases, with 12 bases spanning the gap. DNA for the CDR3: TGTGCCAGCTCACTGGGAGACCTAGCCTACGAGCAGTACTTC. Protein sequence: CASSLGDLAYEQYF.

J is TRBJ2-5 and V is TRBV28; 8 nucleotides match TRBD2. This CDR3 is built from 16 residues. With 3 bases clipped from V and 3 bases from J, the junction kept 9 bases outside the gene matches. Germline CDR1 is MDHEN and CDR2 is SYDVKM. The CDR3 DNA sequence: TGTGCCAGCAGTTTCACCCCCGGGCGGGAGGAAGAGACCCAGTACTTC. Protein sequence: CASSFTPGREEETQYF.

This chain connects TRBV19 to TRBJ1-3; D is ambiguous. Per germline, CDR1 LNHDA and CDR2 SQIVND (reference sequence). This CDR3 has 14 residues. Trimming left V 2 bases short and J 3 bases short, with 8 bases between. CDR3 in amino acids: CASSIKADGNTIYF. The DNA of the CDR3 is TGTGCCAGTAGTATAAAGGCGGATGGAAACACCATATATTTT. The variable domain in full, completed from reference TRBV19 and TRBJ1-3, reads DGGITQSPKYLFRKEGQNVTLSCEQNLNHDAMYWYRQDPGQGLRLIYYSQIVNDFQKGDIAEGYSVSREKKESFPLTVTSAQKNPTAFYLCASSIKADGNTIYFGEGSWLTVV.

The chain joins TRBV6-5 to TRBJ2-7; TRBD1 matches 10 bases. The V segment lost 4 bases and the J segment 4 bases; nucleotides outside the gene matches: 10. The CDR3 is 16 residues long. Germline V CDR1 and CDR2: MNHEY, SVGAGI. CDR3 nucleotides: TGTGCCAGCAGTTTCTCCGGGACAGGGGTCTTATACGAGCAGTACTTC. Translating gives CASSFSGTGVLYEQYF.

The CDR3 spells CACTALGARGTDTQYF. In nucleotides, the CDR3 is TGTGCCTGTACCGCCCTGGGGGCCCGTGGCACAGATACGCAGTATTTT. The J gene is TRBJ2-3, the V gene TRBV6-6; D is perhaps TRBD1 (6 bases). Trimming removed 11 bases at V and 1 base at J, with 22 bases between. This CDR3 comprises 16 residues. Germline V gene sequence: CDR1 MNHNY, CDR2 SVGAGI (reference sequence).

The J gene is TRBJ2-2, the V gene TRBV2; D unclear. The germline V gene has CDR1 SNHLY and CDR2 FYNNEI. V shed 6 bases and J shed 5 bases, with 10 bases lying between them. This CDR3 is 13 amino acids long. For the CDR3, the DNA is TGTGCCAGCAGGTACAGCTTTACCGGGGAGCTGTTTTTT. It specifies CASRYSFTGELFF.

This chain joins TRBV6-5 and TRBJ1-2; D might be TRBD1 (5 bases). Looked up from germline, CDR1 is MNHEY and CDR2 is SVGAGI. Between the trimmed V and J ends, which lost 5 bases and 8 bases, there was a span of 12 bases. CDR3 length: 12 residues. CDR3 nucleotide sequence: TGTGCCAGCAGTGCGGGGGGAGGAGGCTACACCTTC. Amino acid sequence: CASSAGGGGYTF.

Only one count was recorded for this clone. The genes are TRBV5-1 and TRBJ1-4; 7 bases line up with TRBD1. V lost 1 base to trimming and J lost 4 bases; unmatched junction nucleotides: 4. This CDR3 has 15 residues. CDR1 is SGHRS and CDR2 is YFSETQ in the germline V gene. The CDR3 is CASSLRTGVNEKLFF. CDR3 DNA sequence: TGCGCCAGCAGCTTGCGAACAGGGGTTAATGAAAAACTGTTTTTT.

This clone is a singleton in its sample. The J gene is TRBJ1-1, the V gene TRBV15; 8 nucleotides agree with TRBD1. This CDR3 comprises 15 residues. Germline loops: CDR1 LNHNV, CDR2 YYDKDF (reference sequence). The V segment lost 1 base and the J segment 2 bases; nucleotides outside the gene matches: 3. The CDR3 DNA reads as TGTGCCACCAGCAGAGGGGGACAGGCCAACACTGAAGCTTTCTTT. As protein: CATSRGGQANTEAFF.

The DNA for the CDR3 is TGTGCCAGCAGTGAAGCGGGACAGGGGACCTACGAGCAGTACTTC. This gives the protein CASSEAGQGTYEQYF. The chain combines TRBV6-1 with TRBJ2-7, with TRBD1 matching over 10 bases. CDR3 size: 15 residues. Per the germline V gene, CDR1 is MNHNS and CDR2 is SASEGT. The ends lost 0 bases at V and 2 bases at J; junction bases unmatched: 1.

The chain has TRBV11-2 and TRBJ1-1, with TRBD1 identical over 9 bases. Germline assignment: CDR1 SGHAT and CDR2 FQNNGV. Trimming at V came to 0 bases and at J to 6 bases, leaving 2 bases not matched to a gene. The CDR3 length is 14 residues. CDR3 in amino acids: CASSLDHRGPEAFF. The DNA for the CDR3 is TGTGCCAGCAGCTTAGATCACAGGGGGCCTGAAGCTTTCTTT.

This sequence joins TRBV7-2 and TRBJ1-2; no definite D call. V was cut by 8 bases and J by 4 bases, with 14 bases left in between. Germline V lookup: CDR1 SGHTA, CDR2 FQGNSA. The CDR3 length is 13 residues. The CDR3 region is CASGAGSGYGYTF. Written as DNA, the CDR3 is TGTGCCAGCGGAGCGGGGTCGGGCTATGGCTACACCTTC.

V and J are TRBV2 and TRBJ1-2, with TRBD1 matching over 9 bases. The germline CDR1 and CDR2 sequences are SNHLY and FYNNEI. V lost 6 bases and J lost 6; bases outside the gene matches: 11. The length of the CDR3 is 15 residues. CDR3 DNA sequence: TGTGCCAGCAGGCATGCGGGACAGGGAGTCGATGGCTACACCTTC. Translating gives CASRHAGQGVDGYTF.